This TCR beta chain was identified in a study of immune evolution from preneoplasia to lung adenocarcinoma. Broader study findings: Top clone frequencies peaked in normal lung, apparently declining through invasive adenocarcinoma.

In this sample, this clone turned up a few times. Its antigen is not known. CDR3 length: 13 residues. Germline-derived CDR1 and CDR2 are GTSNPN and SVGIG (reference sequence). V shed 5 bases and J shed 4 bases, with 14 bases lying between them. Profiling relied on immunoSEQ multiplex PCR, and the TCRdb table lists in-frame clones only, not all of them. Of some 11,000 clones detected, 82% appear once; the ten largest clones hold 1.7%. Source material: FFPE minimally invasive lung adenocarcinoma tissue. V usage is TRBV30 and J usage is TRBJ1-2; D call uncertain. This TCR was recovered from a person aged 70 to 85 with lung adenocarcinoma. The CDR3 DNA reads TGTGCCTGGGCCCGGGCACGCTCCTATGGCTACACCTTC. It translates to CAWARARSYGYTF.